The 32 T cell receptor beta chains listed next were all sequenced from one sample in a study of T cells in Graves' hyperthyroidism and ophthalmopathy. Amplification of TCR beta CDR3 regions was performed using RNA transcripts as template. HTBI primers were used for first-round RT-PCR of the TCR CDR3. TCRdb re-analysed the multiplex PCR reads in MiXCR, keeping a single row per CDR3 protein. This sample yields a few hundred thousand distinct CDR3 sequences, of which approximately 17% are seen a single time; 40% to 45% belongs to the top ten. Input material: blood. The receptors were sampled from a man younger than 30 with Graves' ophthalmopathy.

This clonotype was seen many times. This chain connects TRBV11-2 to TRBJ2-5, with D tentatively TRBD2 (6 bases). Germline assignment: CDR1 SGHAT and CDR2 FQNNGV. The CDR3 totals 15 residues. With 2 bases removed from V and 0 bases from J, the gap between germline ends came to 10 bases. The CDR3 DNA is TGTGCCAGCAGCTTATGGAGGGACTACCAAGAGACCCAGTACTTC. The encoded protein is CASSLWRDYQETQYF.

The CDR3 sequence: CASSEQGDTQYF. The CDR3, as DNA: TGTGCCAGCAGCGAACAGGGAGATACGCAGTATTTT. This sequence joins TRBV9 and TRBJ2-3; TRBD1 might be the D (6 bases). The CDR3 totals 12 residues. Germline CDR1 SGDLS, CDR2 YYNGEE. The V gene lost 3 bases and the J gene lost 5 bases, with 7 bases spanning the gap. The full variable domain, with the rest looked up from reference TRBV9 and TRBJ2-3, is DSGVTQTPKHLITATGQRVTLRCSPRSGDLSVYWYQQSLDQGLQFLIQYYNGEERAKGNILERFSAQQFPDLHSELNLSSLELGDSALYFCASSEQGDTQYFGPGTRLTVL.

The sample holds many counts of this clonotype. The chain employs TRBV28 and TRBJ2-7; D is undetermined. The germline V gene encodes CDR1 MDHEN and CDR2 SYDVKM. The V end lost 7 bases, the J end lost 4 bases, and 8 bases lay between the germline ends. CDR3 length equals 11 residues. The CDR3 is CASTLGYEQYF. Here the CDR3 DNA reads TGTGCCAGCACCTTGGGGTACGAGCAGTACTTC.

For the CDR3, the DNA is TGTGCCAGCAGTGAACGGCAGATCCTCCATGGCTACACCTTC. This encodes CASSERQILHGYTF. The rearrangement links TRBV2 to TRBJ1-2; D is uncertain. Trimming left V 2 bases short and J 6 bases short, with 13 bases between. CDR1 and CDR2 from the germline V gene are SNHLY and FYNNEI. This CDR3 has 14 amino acids.

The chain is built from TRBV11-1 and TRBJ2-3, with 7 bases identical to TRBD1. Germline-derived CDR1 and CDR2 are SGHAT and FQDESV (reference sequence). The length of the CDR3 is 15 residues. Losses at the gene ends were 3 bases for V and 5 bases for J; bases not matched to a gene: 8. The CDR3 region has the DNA TGTGCCAGCAGCTTTTTAGGGGGCGCGGTAGATACGCAGTATTTT. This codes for CASSFLGGAVDTQYF.

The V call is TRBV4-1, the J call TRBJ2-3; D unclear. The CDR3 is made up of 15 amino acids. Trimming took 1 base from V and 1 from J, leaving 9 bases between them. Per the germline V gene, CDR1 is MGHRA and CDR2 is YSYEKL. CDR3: CASSQVLPRTDTQYF. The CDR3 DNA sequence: TGCGCCAGCAGCCAAGTTCTCCCTCGCACAGATACGCAGTATTTT.

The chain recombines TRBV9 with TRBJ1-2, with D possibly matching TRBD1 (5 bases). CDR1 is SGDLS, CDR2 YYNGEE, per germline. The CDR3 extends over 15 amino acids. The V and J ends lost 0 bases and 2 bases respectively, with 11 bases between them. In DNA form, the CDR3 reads TGTGCCAGCAGCGTAGCCAGGGACGGGAACTATGGCTACACCTTC. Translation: CASSVARDGNYGYTF. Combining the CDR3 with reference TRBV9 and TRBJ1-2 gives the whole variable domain DSGVTQTPKHLITATGQRVTLRCSPRSGDLSVYWYQQSLDQGLQFLIQYYNGEERAKGNILERFSAQQFPDLHSELNLSSLELGDSALYFCASSVARDGNYGYTFGSGTRLTVV.

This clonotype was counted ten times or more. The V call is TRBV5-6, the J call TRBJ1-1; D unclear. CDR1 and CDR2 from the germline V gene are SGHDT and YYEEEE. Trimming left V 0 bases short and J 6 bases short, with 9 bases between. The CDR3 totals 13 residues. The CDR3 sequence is CASSLGTDPEAFF. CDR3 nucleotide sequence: TGTGCCAGCAGCTTGGGGACTGATCCTGAAGCTTTCTTT.

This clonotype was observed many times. CDR3 protein: CASSPRSYNEQFF. DNA of the CDR3: TGTGCCAGCAGTCCCCGCTCCTACAATGAGCAGTTCTTC. The chain carries TRBV6-1 and TRBJ2-1; D is ambiguous. V was clipped by 5 bases and J by 0 bases, with 5 bases between them. The germline gives CDR1 MNHNS, CDR2 SASEGT. CDR3 length: 13 residues.

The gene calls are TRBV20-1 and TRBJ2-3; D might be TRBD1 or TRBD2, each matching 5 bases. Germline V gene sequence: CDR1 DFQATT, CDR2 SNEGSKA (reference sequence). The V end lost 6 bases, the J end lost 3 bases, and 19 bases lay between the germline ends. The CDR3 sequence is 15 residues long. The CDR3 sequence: CSAPRGAKRTDTQYF. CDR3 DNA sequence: TGCAGTGCCCCGAGAGGGGCGAAGCGGACAGATACGCAGTATTTT.

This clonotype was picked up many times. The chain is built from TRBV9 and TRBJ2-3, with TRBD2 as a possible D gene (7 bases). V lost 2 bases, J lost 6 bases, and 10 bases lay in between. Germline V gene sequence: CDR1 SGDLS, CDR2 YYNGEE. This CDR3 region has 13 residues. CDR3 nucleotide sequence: TGTGCCAGCAGCGTTGCGGGGGCGGATACGCAGTATTTT. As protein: CASSVAGADTQYF.

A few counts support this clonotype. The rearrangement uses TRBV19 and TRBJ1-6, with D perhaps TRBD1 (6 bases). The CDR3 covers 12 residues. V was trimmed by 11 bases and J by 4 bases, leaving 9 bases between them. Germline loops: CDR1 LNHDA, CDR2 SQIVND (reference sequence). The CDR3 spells CAVGQYNSPLHF. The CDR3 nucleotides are TGTGCCGTCGGACAGTATAATTCACCCCTCCACTTT.

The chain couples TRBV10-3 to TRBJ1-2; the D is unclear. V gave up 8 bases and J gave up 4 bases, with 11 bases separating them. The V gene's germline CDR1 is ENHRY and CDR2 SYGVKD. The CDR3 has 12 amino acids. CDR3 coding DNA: TGTGCCATCTCGGCAGACATCTATGGCTACACCTTC. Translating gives CAISADIYGYTF.

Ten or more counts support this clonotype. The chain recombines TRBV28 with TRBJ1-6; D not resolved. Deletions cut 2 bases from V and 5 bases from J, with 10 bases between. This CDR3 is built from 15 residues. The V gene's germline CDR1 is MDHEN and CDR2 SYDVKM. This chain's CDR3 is CASSLLDGNNSPLHF. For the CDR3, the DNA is TGTGCCAGCAGTTTACTGGACGGTAATAATTCACCCCTCCACTTT.

The CDR3 DNA is TGCGCCAGCAGCTTGGCCTGGCTAACGGGTTACACAGATACGCAGTATTTT. Its translation: CASSLAWLTGYTDTQYF. The chain combines TRBV5-1 with TRBJ2-3; D call uncertain. From germline, CDR1 is SGHRS and CDR2 YFSETQ. CDR3 length equals 17 residues. Trimming took off 0 bases at V and 2 bases at J, with 16 bases between the two ends.

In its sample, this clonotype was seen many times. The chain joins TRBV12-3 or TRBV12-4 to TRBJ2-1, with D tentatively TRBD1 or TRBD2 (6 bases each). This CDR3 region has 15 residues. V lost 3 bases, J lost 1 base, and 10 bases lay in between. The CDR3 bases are TGTGCCAGCAGTTTTGGGGGGCCATCCTACAATGAGCAGTTCTTC. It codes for CASSFGGPSYNEQFF.

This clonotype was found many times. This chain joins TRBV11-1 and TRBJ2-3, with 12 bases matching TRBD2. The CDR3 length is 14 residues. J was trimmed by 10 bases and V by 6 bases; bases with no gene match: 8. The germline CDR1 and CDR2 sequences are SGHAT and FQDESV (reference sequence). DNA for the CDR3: TGTGCCAGCAGGAGACTAGCGGGGGAGCCGCCGCAGTATTTT. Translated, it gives CASRRLAGEPPQYF. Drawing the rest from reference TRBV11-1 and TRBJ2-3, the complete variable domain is EAEVAQSPRYKITEKSQAVAFWCDPISGHATLYWYRQILGQGPELLVQFQDESVVDDSQLPKDRFSAERLKGVDSTLKIQPAELGDSAMYLCASRRLAGEPPQYFGPGTRLTVL.

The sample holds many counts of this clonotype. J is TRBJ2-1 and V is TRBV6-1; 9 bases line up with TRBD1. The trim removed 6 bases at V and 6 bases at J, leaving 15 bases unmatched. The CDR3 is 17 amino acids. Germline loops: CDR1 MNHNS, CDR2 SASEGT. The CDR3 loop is CASSSGQGFVYFNEQFF. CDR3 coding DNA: TGTGCCAGCAGCTCAGGACAGGGGTTTGTGTATTTCAATGAGCAGTTCTTC.

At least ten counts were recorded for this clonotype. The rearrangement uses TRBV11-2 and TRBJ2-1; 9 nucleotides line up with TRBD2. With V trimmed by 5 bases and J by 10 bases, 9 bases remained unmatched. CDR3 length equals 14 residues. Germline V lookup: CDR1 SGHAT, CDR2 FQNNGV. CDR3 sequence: CASSPGLAVREQFF. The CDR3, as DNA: TGTGCCAGCAGCCCGGGACTAGCCGTACGGGAGCAGTTCTTC. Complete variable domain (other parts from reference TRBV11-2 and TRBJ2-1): EAGVAQSPRYKIIEKRQSVAFWCNPISGHATLYWYQQILGQGPKLLIQFQNNGVVDDSQLPKDRFSAERLKGVDSTLKIQPAKLEDSAVYLCASSPGLAVREQFFGPGTRLTVL.

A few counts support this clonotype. The CDR3 here is CASSHDGDRVSYEQYF. The CDR3 coding sequence is TGTGCCAGCTCACATGATGGGGACAGAGTCTCCTACGAGCAGTACTTC. The rearrangement uses TRBV18 and TRBJ2-7; 7 nucleotides line up with TRBD1. The CDR3 is made up of 16 amino acids. Losses at the gene ends were 4 bases for V and 0 bases for J; bases not matched to a gene: 9. Germline CDR1 is KGHSH and CDR2 is LQKENI.

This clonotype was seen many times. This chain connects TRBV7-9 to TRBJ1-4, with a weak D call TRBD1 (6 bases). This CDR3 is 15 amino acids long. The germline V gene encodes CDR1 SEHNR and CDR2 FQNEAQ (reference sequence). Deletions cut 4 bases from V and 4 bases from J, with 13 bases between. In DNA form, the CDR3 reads TGTGCCAGCAGCTGGTGGACAGCCTTTAATGAAAAACTGTTTTTT. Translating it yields CASSWWTAFNEKLFF.

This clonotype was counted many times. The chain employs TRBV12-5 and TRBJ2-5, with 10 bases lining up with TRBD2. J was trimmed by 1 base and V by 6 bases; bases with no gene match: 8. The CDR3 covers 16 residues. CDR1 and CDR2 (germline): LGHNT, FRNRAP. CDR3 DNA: TGTGCTAGTGGCTCCACTAGCGGGGAAACCCAAGAGACCCAGTACTTC. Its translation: CASGSTSGETQETQYF. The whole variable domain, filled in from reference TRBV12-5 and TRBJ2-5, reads DARVTQTPRHKVTEMGQEVTMRCQPILGHNTVFWYRQTMMQGLELLAYFRNRAPLDDSGMPKDRFSAEMPDATLATLKIQPSEPRDSAVYFCASGSTSGETQETQYFGPGTRLLVL.

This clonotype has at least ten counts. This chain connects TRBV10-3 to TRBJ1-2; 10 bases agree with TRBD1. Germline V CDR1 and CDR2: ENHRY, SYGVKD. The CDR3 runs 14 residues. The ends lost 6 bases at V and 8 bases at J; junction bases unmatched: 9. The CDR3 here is CAIRPAGQGRGYTF. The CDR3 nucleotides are TGTGCCATCAGACCAGCGGGACAGGGGCGCGGCTACACCTTC.

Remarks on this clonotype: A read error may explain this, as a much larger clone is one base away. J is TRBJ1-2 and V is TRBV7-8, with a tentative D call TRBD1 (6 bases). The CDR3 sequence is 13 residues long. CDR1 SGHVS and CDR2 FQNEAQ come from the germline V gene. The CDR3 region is CASSLLGAQGYAF. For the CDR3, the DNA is TGTGCCAGCAGCTTATTGGGGGCACAAGGCTACGCCTTC.

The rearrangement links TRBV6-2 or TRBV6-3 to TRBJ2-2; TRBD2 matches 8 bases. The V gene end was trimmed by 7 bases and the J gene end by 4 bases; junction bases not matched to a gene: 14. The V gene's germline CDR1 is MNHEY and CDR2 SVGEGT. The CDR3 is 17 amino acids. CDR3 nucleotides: TGTGCCAGCAAATACACTCAGCGGGAGCGGAGCACCGGGGAGCTGTTTTTT. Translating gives CASKYTQRERSTGELFF.

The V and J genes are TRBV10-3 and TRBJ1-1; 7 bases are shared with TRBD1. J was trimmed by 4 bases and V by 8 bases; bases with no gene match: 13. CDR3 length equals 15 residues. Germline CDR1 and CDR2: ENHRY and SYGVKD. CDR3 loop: CAIGRSDRSVTEAFF. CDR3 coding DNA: TGTGCCATCGGACGATCGGACAGGTCGGTCACTGAAGCTTTCTTT.

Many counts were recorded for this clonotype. The CDR3 is CASSDGSGADTQYF. For the CDR3, the DNA is TGTGCCAGCAGTGACGGGTCGGGGGCAGATACGCAGTATTTT. The genes are TRBV2 and TRBJ2-3; possible D gene TRBD2, 6 bases. V was shortened by 3 bases and J by 4 bases, with 11 bases between the two germline ends. In germline, CDR1 is SNHLY, CDR2 FYNNEI. The length of the CDR3 is 14 residues.

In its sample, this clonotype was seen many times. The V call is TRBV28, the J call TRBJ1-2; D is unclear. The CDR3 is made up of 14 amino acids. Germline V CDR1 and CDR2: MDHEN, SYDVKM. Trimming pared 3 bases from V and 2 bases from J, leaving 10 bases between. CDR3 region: CASSFSVLNYGYTF. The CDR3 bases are TGTGCCAGCAGTTTCTCGGTCCTGAACTATGGCTACACCTTC.

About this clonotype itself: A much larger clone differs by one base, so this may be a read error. CDR3 sequence: CSARRADTQYF. In DNA, the CDR3 is TGCAGTGCTAGAAGAGCAGATACGCAGTATTTT. The chain links TRBV20-1 to TRBJ2-3, with D hard to call. CDR3 length: 11 residues. Trimming cost V 2 bases and J 4 bases, with 4 bases left between them. Germline V gene data show CDR1 as DFQATT and CDR2 as SNEGSKA (reference sequence).

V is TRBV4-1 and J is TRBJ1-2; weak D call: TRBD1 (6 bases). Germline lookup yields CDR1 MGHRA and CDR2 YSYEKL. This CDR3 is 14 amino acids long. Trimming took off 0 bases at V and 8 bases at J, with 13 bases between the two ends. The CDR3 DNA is TGCGCCAGCAGCCAAGATCCAGGGGCCTCGGGCTACACCTTC. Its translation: CASSQDPGASGYTF.

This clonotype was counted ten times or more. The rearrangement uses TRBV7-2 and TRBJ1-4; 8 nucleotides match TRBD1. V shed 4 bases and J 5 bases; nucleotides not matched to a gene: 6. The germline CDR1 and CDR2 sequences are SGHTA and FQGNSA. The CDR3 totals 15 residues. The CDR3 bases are TGTGCCAGCAGCTCCAACAGGGGGGGGAATGAAAAACTGTTTTTT. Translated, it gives CASSSNRGGNEKLFF. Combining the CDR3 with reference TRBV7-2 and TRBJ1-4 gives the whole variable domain GAGVSQSPSNKVTEKGKDVELRCDPISGHTALYWYRQSLGQGLEFLIYFQGNSAPDKSGLPSDRFSAERTGGSVSTLTIQRTQQEDSAVYLCASSSNRGGNEKLFFGSGTQLSVL.

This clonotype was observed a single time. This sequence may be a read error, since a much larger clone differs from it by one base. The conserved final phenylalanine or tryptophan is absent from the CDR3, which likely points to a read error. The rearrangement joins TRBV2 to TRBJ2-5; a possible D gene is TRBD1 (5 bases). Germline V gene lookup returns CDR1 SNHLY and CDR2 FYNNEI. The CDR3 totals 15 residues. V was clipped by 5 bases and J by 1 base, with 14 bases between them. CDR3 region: CASSISGLIQETQYS. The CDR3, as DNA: TGTGCCAGCAGTATTTCAGGGCTAATCCAAGAGACCCAGTACTCC.